The text below deals with one TCR beta chain. Its antigen is not yet known. The junction departs from germline at one end; a sequencing error may be responsible. Libraries were constructed by the immunoSEQ multiplex PCR assay. For the multiplex PCR, a mixture combining 60 forward primers for TCR Vbeta segments and 13 reverse primers for TCR Jbeta segments was used. Amplification of the CDR3 region of rearranged TCR beta genes was performed with a multiplex PCR assay on genomic DNA. Amplified TCR beta libraries were sequenced as 87-base-pair reads on the Illumina HiSeq System. For the original study's pipeline: A later analysis tallied about 77 million unique TCR beta chains across the 660 or so repertoires, and about 12 million of those chains were shared by two or more donors. To remove PCR and sequencing errors, raw reads were error-corrected and collapsed into unique sequences using a nearest-neighbor algorithm that merged closely related sequences. Alignment of CDR3 sequences to IMGT reference sequences was used to assign V, D and J gene segments. Each retained sequence needed at least a six-nucleotide match to both a V gene segment and a J gene segment. Rearrangements were called productive when the CDR3 lacked stop codons and stayed in frame with V and J; all others were non-productive. Following IMGT convention, CDR3 was defined as the stretch from the second conserved V-encoded cysteine up to the conserved J-encoded phenylalanine. In an earlier analysis of 550 to 650 of the donors, sequences lacking an unambiguous match to a single V gene segment were excluded. In an earlier analysis of around 600 of the donors, V segments were called functional above 56.7% productive rearrangements and were called segregating when the between-donor standard deviation exceeded 5%. To diagnose cytomegalovirus status from the catalog of TCR beta chain sequences, a statistical classification framework was built. In a later analysis, V and J genes were assigned by comparing TCR nucleotide sequences against IMGT/GENE-DB human TR gene sequences. In a later analysis, CDR3 sequences and most-parsimonious VDJ recombination scenarios were assigned using the TCRdist pipeline. In a later analysis, each TCR beta chain was defined by its CDR3 amino acid sequence together with its V-gene family, and reads lacking a unique V-gene family were excluded. As a way to deal with suspected cross-contamination and a sequencing artifact, a later analysis dropped approximately 570 nucleotide sequences that were highly shared and had low generation probability. In a later analysis, a clonal expansion index for each public chain was calculated from normalized within-repertoire ranks of inferred template counts. In a later analysis, generation probabilities were computed with a VDJ recombination model fitted to out-of-frame rearrangements, and the resulting probabilities were checked against IGoR. Hypergeometric tests were used in a later analysis to score TCR-TCR, TCR-HLA and TCR-CMV co-occurrence, with a repertoire-size bias correction applied to the TCR pairs. In a later analysis, false discovery rates were estimated by permuting HLA or CMV assignments 20 times. A later analysis grouped co-occurring TCRs with DBSCAN, adding TCRdist sequence similarity when clustering within HLA-allele-positive subsets. Repertoires with fewer than 30,000 or more than 120,000 public chains, plus five repertoires with anomalous nucleotide sharing, were excluded from co-occurrence clustering. The clones in this table, taken by TCRdb from immuneACCESS, are in-frame only. Not every clone is retained; where verified, under half of the shortfall comes from an unresolved V gene, and the cause of the rest is unknown. D and trimming were read from the DNA, whereas the V and J calls and clone size are those reported in that table. This sample lists under 200,000 clones; 70% to 80% were detected once. The ten largest clones capture approximately 2% of the sample.

The sample comes from a study of cytomegalovirus exposure and HLA in healthy donors (dated by TCRdb to 2017 to 2019). In terms of the full investigation: In an earlier analysis of fewer than 750 of the donors, about 260 Gb of sequence data and 120 million or so unique TCR beta sequences from 180 million or so T cells were reported. An early release that covered some 640 HLA-typed donors contained about 290 gigabases of sequencing data and tens of millions of unique TCR sequences. The genetic ancestry cluster associated with self-reported Caucasian donors included 81% of the approximately 430 genotyped donors. The study aimed to test whether signatures of past pathogen exposure could be identified by cataloging public T cell receptors. Using immunosequencing, the study profiled T cell repertoires from about 610 subjects and related those repertoires to cytomegalovirus serostatus. Besides the first cohort of roughly 640 subjects, a separate validation cohort made up of roughly 120 different subjects was used. High-throughput TCR immunosequencing, statistical association of individual TCRs with disease status, and machine learning were combined to predict cytomegalovirus infection status. A later analysis re-examined previously published TCR beta repertoires from 610 or so donors and added high-resolution HLA genotyping to investigate patterns of TCR occurrence. In the later analysis, no new phenotypic data were used to find candidate immune exposures; instead, reliance was placed on TCR beta sequences and their occurrence across donors. An earlier analysis of several hundred of the donors applied high-throughput TCR beta sequencing to assess whether each TCR beta V gene segment acted as functional or pseudogenic. Alongside the repertoire data, information on donor age, sex, ethnicity and CMV serostatus was compiled. Genome-wide SNP genotypes for about three fifths of the roughly 700 donors were used in a later genetic analysis, which treated that subset as a discovery cohort. Every discovery cohort repertoire had been produced on one sequencing platform. HLA typing included class I and class II loci at four-digit resolution. The number of typed donors differed by locus: about 620-640 for A, B, C, DRB1 and DQB1; 522 for DQA1; 606 for DPA1; and about 470 for DPB1. Four or five DR-DQ haplotypes were treated as single units for association and clustering because of strong linkage in the cohort. Among a few hundred genotyped donors of the cohort, an average of approximately 240,000 unique TCR beta nucleotide sequences were sequenced per donor, around 18% of them non-productive.

There are 13 amino acids in the CDR3, from cysteine to phenylalanine inclusive. Of the read, only the CDR3 DNA is kept; its 39 bases are in frame from base 1. Per the germline V gene (reference sequence), SSHAT is the CDR1 and FNYEAQ is the CDR2. What the study reported, not specific to this receptor: A cluster of highly shared sequence variants was judged likely to be a technical artifact of the sequencing pipeline. In a later analysis, several top co-occurrence clusters were reported to appear linked to parvovirus B19, influenza, CMV and Epstein-Barr virus. Only TCR beta chains were sequenced in this cohort, and the absence of alpha or paired-chain data limited detectable features. Because HLA typing was unavailable for some donors at each locus, only the typed subset was used in association tests. It was suggested by the authors that the approach could potentially be generalized to other disease states and immunological phenotypes. An earlier analysis of approximately 540 of the donors showed that most TCR beta V segments appeared in productive rearrangements either about 87% or about 30% of the time, which broadly matched IMGT annotations. Because the 87-base-pair reads could not distinguish some IMGT-functional V segments, including TRBV6-2 and TRBV6-3, those segments were excluded. According to a later analysis, most CMV-associated TCR beta chains appeared to be HLA-restricted, and the HLA associations seemed to be driven largely by CMV exposure. While some public TCRs were present in many individuals, most TCR sequences turned up only very rarely across donors. For the cohort, immune exposure information was limited to CMV serostatus. Seventeen rarely observed V segments, including chromosome 9 orphons, were excluded from the earlier analysis of approximately 600 of the donors because counts were too low. Linkage disequilibrium might explain the correlated functional status among segregating V segments, but an unknown experimental factor could not be excluded. Cytomegalovirus status was reported to be diagnosed by the classifier with high specificity and sensitivity in both the original and validation cohorts. A later genetic analysis associated a missense DCLRE1C variant with V-gene and J-gene trimming of TCR beta chains, and an independent cohort replicated the association. Compared with the 666-donor mean, donors in an Asian-associated ancestry cluster had fewer N-insertions in productive TCRs, according to a later genetic analysis. A further reported finding was that TCR beta sequences accurately predicted the HLA-A and HLA-B alleles for most subjects in the first cohort. Specific HLA alleles were associated with 16,951 TCR beta sequences at a false discovery rate of 0.05 in a later analysis. Strong co-occurrence of HLA alleles, especially DR and DQ, made assigning TCR associations to individual alleles difficult. According to a later analysis, TCR association rates differed among HLA loci, with DRB1 alleles showing the most associated TCRs and HLA-C alleles showing the fewest. Sequencing depth was assumed to be roughly uniform across donors in the presence/absence analyses, though that assumption may not hold. In vitro tests confirmed that a few of the cytomegalovirus-associated TCR beta chains recognize cytomegalovirus antigens. A later analysis found that HLA-associated TCR beta chains were more clonally expanded and had lower generation probabilities than equally common non-associated chains. In the study, around 160 TCR beta chains were listed as associated with cytomegalovirus.

In total, approximately 690 healthy bone marrow donors made up the cohort. Cohort members were all nominally healthy when sampled, although unrecorded immune exposures were likely present. The donor was CMV seronegative and was included in the group of a few hundred seronegative cohort members. Each donor provided a peripheral blood sample, and peripheral blood mononuclear cells were used for TCR beta sequencing. The Qiagen DNeasy Blood Extraction Kit was used to extract genomic DNA from the blood cell samples. Source material: PBMCs. This clonotype was sampled from a man aged 30-40 years in good health and CMV-seronegative. The chain links TRBV7-7 with TRBJ2-3; the D gene is possibly TRBD1, with 6 bases matching. The CDR3 protein: CASSRQGTDTQYF. The nucleotide sequence reads as follows: TGTGCTAGCAGCAGACAGGGCACAGATACGCAGTATTTT.